This is a list of T cell receptor beta chains from one sample in a study of blood T cell repertoires in COVID-19. Method: immunoSEQ multiplex PCR; TCRdb's copy keeps in-frame clones and lacks some. The profile shows some 200,000 clones, about 88% of them singletons. Sequencing used peripheral blood. These receptors were collected from a middle-aged man with COVID-19, enrolled during active disease. Both conserved end residues are part of each CDR3. Each record gives: V gene, clone size, J gene, D gene, CDR3 protein, CDR3 DNA. The D gene is left open where the match is weak. Clone size appears in some rows only: once, few, many, or a class for an expanded clone.

V gene: TRBV7-9
clone size: once
J gene: TRBJ2-6
D gene: -
CDR3 protein: CASSPIGSSGANVLTF
CDR3 DNA: TGTGCCAGCAGTCCAATTGGGAGCTCTGGGGCCAACGTCCTGACTTTC

V gene: TRBV4-1
clone size: -
J gene: TRBJ2-7
D gene: -
CDR3 protein: CASSQDLGQRRNSYEQYF
CDR3 DNA: TGCGCCAGCAGCCAAGATCTTGGACAGAGAAGAAACTCCTACGAGCAGTACTTC

V gene: TRBV7-2
clone size: -
J gene: TRBJ2-5
D gene: -
CDR3 protein: CASSLGGGLTQYF
CDR3 DNA: TGTGCCAGCAGCTTAGGAGGGGGTTTGACCCAGTACTTC

V gene: TRBV15
clone size: few
J gene: TRBJ2-5
D gene: TRBD1
CDR3 protein: CATSGDSDLGTQYF
CDR3 DNA: TGTGCCACCAGCGGGGACAGCGACCTGGGGACCCAGTACTTC

V gene: TRBV2
clone size: many
J gene: TRBJ1-5
D gene: -
CDR3 protein: CASSREGDQPQHF
CDR3 DNA: TGTGCCAGCAGTCGGGAGGGGGATCAGCCCCAGCATTTT

V gene: TRBV15
clone size: -
J gene: TRBJ2-5
D gene: TRBD2
CDR3 protein: CATSRVVGTKKTQYF
CDR3 DNA: TGTGCCACCAGCAGAGTTGTTGGGACTAAAAAGACCCAGTACTTC

V gene: TRBV30
clone size: -
J gene: TRBJ1-5
D gene: TRBD1
CDR3 protein: CAWSSGTGGGNQPQHF
CDR3 DNA: TGTGCCTGGAGCAGCGGGACAGGCGGAGGCAATCAGCCCCAGCATTTT

V gene: TRBV19
clone size: -
J gene: TRBJ2-3
D gene: TRBD2
CDR3 protein: CASSPQRGNTDTQYF
CDR3 DNA: TGTGCCAGTAGTCCCCAGCGGGGAAACACAGATACGCAGTATTTT

V gene: TRBV10-3
clone size: -
J gene: TRBJ1-1
D gene: -
CDR3 protein: CAISEAQGNTEAFF
CDR3 DNA: TGTGCCATCAGTGAGGCACAGGGGAACACTGAAGCTTTCTTT

V gene: TRBV25-1
clone size: -
J gene: TRBJ2-7
D gene: TRBD1
CDR3 protein: CASSESGRGTSYEQYF
CDR3 DNA: TGTGCCAGCAGTGAATCCGGCAGGGGGACCTCCTACGAGCAGTACTTC

V gene: TRBV10-3
clone size: -
J gene: TRBJ2-1
D gene: TRBD2
CDR3 protein: CAISQAAGGSYNEQFF
CDR3 DNA: TGTGCCATCAGCCAGGCGGCGGGAGGGTCCTACAATGAGCAGTTCTTC

V gene: TRBV27
clone size: -
J gene: TRBJ2-1
D gene: -
CDR3 protein: CASSFDSDSFYYNEQFF
CDR3 DNA: TGTGCCAGCAGTTTTGACTCGGACAGCTTCTACTACAATGAGCAGTTCTTC

V gene: TRBV30
clone size: -
J gene: TRBJ2-2
D gene: -
CDR3 protein: CAWLGGANTGELFF
CDR3 DNA: TGTGCCTGGCTAGGGGGGGCGAACACCGGGGAGCTGTTTTTT

V gene: TRBV18
clone size: -
J gene: TRBJ1-2
D gene: TRBD1
CDR3 protein: CASSPPTGGYGYTF
CDR3 DNA: TGTGCCAGCTCACCCCCGACAGGGGGCTATGGCTACACCTTC

V gene: TRBV7-7
clone size: -
J gene: TRBJ2-5
D gene: -
CDR3 protein: CASSPTTGDVQYF
CDR3 DNA: TGTGCTAGCAGTCCAACAACCGGGGATGTCCAGTACTTC

V gene: TRBV7-9
clone size: -
J gene: TRBJ2-1
D gene: -
CDR3 protein: CANPSGSHNEQFF
CDR3 DNA: TGTGCCAATCCCTCCGGGTCGCACAATGAGCAGTTCTTC

V gene: TRBV3-1/TRBV3-2
clone size: few
J gene: TRBJ1-5
D gene: -
CDR3 protein: CASSATWLAPNQPQHF
CDR3 DNA: TGTGCCAGCAGCGCCACCTGGTTGGCCCCCAATCAGCCCCAGCATTTT

V gene: TRBV7-9
clone size: -
J gene: TRBJ1-4
D gene: -
CDR3 protein: CASSLAVATNEKLFF
CDR3 DNA: TGTGCCAGCAGCTTGGCGGTTGCAACTAATGAAAAACTGTTTTTT

V gene: TRBV7-3
clone size: -
J gene: TRBJ1-1
D gene: -
CDR3 protein: CASSLMGEVGEAFF
CDR3 DNA: TGTGCCAGCAGCTTAATGGGGGAGGTGGGCGAAGCTTTCTTT

V gene: TRBV7-9
clone size: -
J gene: TRBJ2-1
D gene: TRBD2
CDR3 protein: CASSLVLAGYNEQFF
CDR3 DNA: TGTGCCAGCAGCTTAGTACTAGCGGGATACAATGAGCAGTTCTTC

V gene: TRBV6-2/TRBV6-3
clone size: -
J gene: TRBJ1-1
D gene: TRBD1
CDR3 protein: CASSYSATGQIEAFF
CDR3 DNA: TGTGCCAGCAGTTACTCAGCAACGGGACAGATTGAAGCTTTCTTT

V gene: TRBV25-1
clone size: few
J gene: TRBJ1-1
D gene: TRBD1
CDR3 protein: CASRGQAKNTEAFF
CDR3 DNA: TGTGCCAGCAGGGGACAGGCTAAGAACACTGAAGCTTTCTTT

V gene: TRBV30
clone size: -
J gene: TRBJ2-2
D gene: TRBD1
CDR3 protein: CAWRQGAFTGELFF
CDR3 DNA: TGTGCCTGGAGACAGGGGGCATTTACCGGGGAGCTGTTTTTT

V gene: TRBV14
clone size: -
J gene: TRBJ1-2
D gene: -
CDR3 protein: CASSQGGDYGYTF
CDR3 DNA: TGTGCCAGCAGCCAAGGGGGGGACTATGGCTACACCTTC

V gene: TRBV3-1/TRBV3-2
clone size: -
J gene: TRBJ2-4
D gene: TRBD2
CDR3 protein: CASSLTSGRAQMGNIQYF
CDR3 DNA: TGTGCCAGCAGCCTTACTAGCGGGAGGGCCCAAATGGGAAACATTCAGTACTTC

V gene: TRBV27
clone size: -
J gene: TRBJ1-2
D gene: -
CDR3 protein: CASRGMGNYGYTF
CDR3 DNA: TGTGCCAGCCGGGGTATGGGCAACTATGGCTACACCTTC

V gene: TRBV27
clone size: -
J gene: TRBJ2-7
D gene: TRBD2
CDR3 protein: CASRPRGGPYEQYF
CDR3 DNA: TGTGCCAGCAGGCCTAGGGGAGGGCCCTACGAGCAGTACTTC

V gene: TRBV24-1
clone size: -
J gene: TRBJ2-5
D gene: TRBD2
CDR3 protein: CATSDFTREPRRETQYF
CDR3 DNA: TGTGCCACCAGTGATTTCACGCGGGAGCCCCGAAGGGAGACCCAGTACTTC

V gene: TRBV6-6
clone size: -
J gene: TRBJ2-7
D gene: -
CDR3 protein: CASTSTRASYEQYF
CDR3 DNA: TGTGCCAGCACCTCTACGCGGGCCTCCTACGAGCAGTACTTC

V gene: TRBV7-3
clone size: once
J gene: TRBJ2-7
D gene: TRBD2
CDR3 protein: CASSLRSGRDYEQYF
CDR3 DNA: TGTGCCAGCAGCTTAAGAAGCGGGAGAGACTACGAGCAGTACTTC

V gene: TRBV30
clone size: -
J gene: TRBJ1-6
D gene: -
CDR3 protein: CAWRAGDNSPLHF
CDR3 DNA: TGTGCCTGGAGAGCAGGGGACAATTCACCCCTCCACTTT

V gene: TRBV11-1
clone size: -
J gene: TRBJ2-3
D gene: -
CDR3 protein: CASSSNNLADTQYF
CDR3 DNA: TGTGCCAGCAGCTCCAATAATTTAGCAGATACGCAGTATTTT

V gene: TRBV6-5
clone size: -
J gene: TRBJ2-2
D gene: -
CDR3 protein: CASSSESGSPGELFF
CDR3 DNA: TGTGCCAGCAGTTCCGAATCAGGAAGCCCCGGGGAGCTGTTTTTT